These 14 T cell receptor beta chains originate from one sample sequenced in a study of post-analysis software for immune sequencing data. These receptors are not linked to any known antigen. Study-level results: The study found TRBV5-6, TRBV5-1 and TRBV20-1 among 4 or 5 TRBV segments more frequent in patients than controls.

Incorporated into the TCR beta cDNA libraries were unique molecular identifiers, which served to reduce PCR and sequencing biases. Each CDR3 protein gets one entry after TCRdb re-called the PCR reads with MiXCR. The top ten clones hold 0.56% of a sample with hundreds of thousands of distinct CDR3 sequences, 25% to 30% of them seen once. The source material was blood. All receptors derive from a girl between 5 and 17 years old with multiple sclerosis.

This clonotype was seen a handful of times. The chain links TRBV11-2 to TRBJ2-1; 8 positions agree with TRBD2. The ends lost 1 base at V and 5 bases at J; junction bases unmatched: 7. Looked up from germline, CDR1 is SGHAT and CDR2 is FQNNGV. The CDR3 runs to 16 residues. CDR3 loop: CASSLVAGGPNNEQFF. CDR3 DNA sequence: TGTGCCAGCAGCTTAGTGGCGGGAGGCCCCAACAATGAGCAGTTCTTC.

This clonotype was seen a few times. The chain links TRBV7-9 to TRBJ1-2; D remains ambiguous. V lost 0 bases and J lost 3, with 11 bases in between. Germline-derived CDR1 and CDR2 are SEHNR and FQNEAQ (reference sequence). The CDR3 totals 15 residues. In DNA form, the CDR3 reads TGTGCCAGCAGCTTAGCAAAGGGAATCGACTATGGCTACACCTTC. This encodes CASSLAKGIDYGYTF.

The rearrangement links TRBV7-2 to TRBJ1-4; 7 positions agree with TRBD1. The V gene end was trimmed by 5 bases and the J gene end by 5 bases; junction bases not matched to a gene: 5. CDR1 and CDR2 from the germline V gene are SGHTA and FQGNSA. CDR3 size: 14 residues. CDR3: CASSRDRENEKLFF. For the CDR3, the DNA is TGTGCCAGCAGCCGGGACAGAGAGAATGAAAAACTGTTTTTT.

This clonotype was recorded a few times. V and J are TRBV20-1 and TRBJ2-5; tentatively, D is TRBD2 (5 bases). V was pared by 3 bases and J by 5 bases, with 19 bases between. This CDR3 has 15 amino acids. Germline lookup yields CDR1 DFQATT and CDR2 SNEGSKA (reference sequence). CDR3 DNA sequence: TGCAGTGCTAGGATGCGAGGACGTCCGGGGGAGACCCAGTACTTC. Its translation: CSARMRGRPGETQYF.

The V call is TRBV20-1, the J call TRBJ1-4, with TRBD1 matching 9 bases. CDR1 and CDR2 from the germline V gene are DFQATT and SNEGSKA (reference sequence). V lost 3 bases to trimming and J lost 5 bases; unmatched junction nucleotides: 4. The CDR3 is made up of 14 amino acids. The CDR3 here is CSASPGTGNEKLFF. The CDR3 DNA sequence: TGCAGTGCTAGTCCAGGGACAGGGAATGAAAAACTGTTTTTT.

This clonotype was found a few times. V gene TRBV29-1 combines with J gene TRBJ2-7; D not resolved. The germline V gene encodes CDR1 SQVTM and CDR2 ANQGSEA. The CDR3 sequence is 14 residues long. Trimming pared 4 bases from V and 0 bases from J, leaving 13 bases between. The CDR3 loop reads CSVAPDLSSYEQYF. CDR3 nucleotide sequence: TGCAGCGTTGCCCCCGACCTTAGCTCCTACGAGCAGTACTTC.

The chain carries TRBV7-2 and TRBJ1-5; D is unclear. V lost 5 bases and J 6 bases, leaving 11 bases between the germline ends. Germline V lookup: CDR1 SGHTA, CDR2 FQGNSA. The CDR3 consists of 13 residues. The CDR3 coding sequence is TGTGCCAGCAGCGGATCCTTACGTCAGCCCCAGCATTTT. Residues: CASSGSLRQPQHF. The complete variable domain, with remaining parts taken from reference TRBV7-2 and TRBJ1-5, reads GAGVSQSPSNKVTEKGKDVELRCDPISGHTALYWYRQSLGQGLEFLIYFQGNSAPDKSGLPSDRFSAERTGGSVSTLTIQRTQQEDSAVYLCASSGSLRQPQHFGDGTRLSIL.

This rearrangement joins TRBV4-3 to TRBJ2-7, with a tentative D call TRBD2 (5 bases). Germline CDR1 is LGHNA and CDR2 is YSLEER. CDR3 size: 15 residues. With 4 bases removed from V and 2 bases from J, the gap between germline ends came to 15 bases. CDR3 protein: CASSPKVVGTYEQYF. In nucleotides, the CDR3 is TGCGCCAGCAGCCCCAAGGTGGTCGGGACCTACGAGCAGTACTTC.

This clonotype was recorded a few times. The chain links TRBV7-8 to TRBJ2-3, with 7 nucleotides matching TRBD2. V lost 6 bases, J lost 0 bases, and 15 bases stayed unmatched. The CDR3 loop spans 18 amino acids. The V gene's germline CDR1 is SGHVS and CDR2 FQNEAQ. The CDR3 bases are TGTGCCAGCAGGGGGAGGGGAGCGTACTCTTATAGCACAGATACGCAGTATTTT. Amino acid sequence: CASRGRGAYSYSTDTQYF.

This clonotype was picked up a small number of times. The V call is TRBV6-2 or TRBV6-3, the J call TRBJ2-1; 10 bases match TRBD2. The CDR3 runs to 15 residues. The junction had 13 bases not matched to a gene; V was cut back by 7 bases and J by 10 bases. The germline gives CDR1 MNHEY, CDR2 SVGEGT. DNA for the CDR3: TGTGCCAGCATTCAAGCGGGGGGGACCTCCGGGGAGCAGTTCTTC. As protein: CASIQAGGTSGEQFF.

The table lists this clonotype with a few counts. The chain links TRBV6-6 to TRBJ2-1, with 10 bases aligning to TRBD1. This CDR3 contains 16 residues. V lost 6 bases, J lost 7 bases, and 12 bases stayed unmatched. Per germline, CDR1 MNHNY and CDR2 SVGAGI (reference sequence). The CDR3 here is CASRGLGGTGVNEQFF. DNA for the CDR3: TGTGCCAGCAGGGGACTGGGCGGGACAGGGGTAAATGAGCAGTTCTTC.

This clonotype was seen a handful of times. The J gene is TRBJ2-5, the V gene TRBV20-1, with 7 positions matching TRBD1. The CDR3 has 14 amino acids. V was clipped by 6 bases and J by 5 bases; unmatched bases: 12. Germline CDR1 is DFQATT and CDR2 is SNEGSKA (reference sequence). CDR3 DNA sequence: TGCAGTGCCAGATCGGGCAGGGGGTCGGAGACCCAGTACTTC. This sequence encodes CSARSGRGSETQYF.

The chain is built from TRBV10-3 and TRBJ2-7; TRBD2 might be the D (5 bases). V dropped 5 bases and J dropped 1 base, with 12 bases sitting between them. The V gene's germline CDR1 is ENHRY and CDR2 SYGVKD. The CDR3 is 14 residues long. CDR3 nucleotide sequence: TGTGCCATCAGTAGACCAGGCGGGTCCTACGAGCAGTACTTC. Its protein product is CAISRPGGSYEQYF.

CDR3: CASSVDAGLAGNEQFF. The CDR3 DNA sequence: TGTGCCAGCAGCGTAGATGCGGGACTAGCGGGCAATGAGCAGTTCTTC. The chain recombines TRBV9 with TRBJ2-1; TRBD2 agrees at 12 bases. This CDR3 contains 16 residues. With 0 bases clipped from V and 6 bases from J, the junction kept 4 bases outside the gene matches. Germline V gives CDR1 SGDLS, CDR2 YYNGEE.